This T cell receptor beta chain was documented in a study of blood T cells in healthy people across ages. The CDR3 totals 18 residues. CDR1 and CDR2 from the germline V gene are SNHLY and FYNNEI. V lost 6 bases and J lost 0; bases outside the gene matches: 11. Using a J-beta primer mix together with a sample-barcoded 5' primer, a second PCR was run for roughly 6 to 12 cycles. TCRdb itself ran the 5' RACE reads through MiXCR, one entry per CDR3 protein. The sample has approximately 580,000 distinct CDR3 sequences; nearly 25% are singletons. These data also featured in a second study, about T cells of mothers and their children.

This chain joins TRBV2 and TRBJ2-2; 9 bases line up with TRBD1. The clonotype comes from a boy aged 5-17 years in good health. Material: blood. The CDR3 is CASSGLGQGNANTGELFF. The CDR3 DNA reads TGTGCCAGCAGCGGCCTCGGACAGGGGAACGCGAACACCGGGGAGCTGTTTTTT.